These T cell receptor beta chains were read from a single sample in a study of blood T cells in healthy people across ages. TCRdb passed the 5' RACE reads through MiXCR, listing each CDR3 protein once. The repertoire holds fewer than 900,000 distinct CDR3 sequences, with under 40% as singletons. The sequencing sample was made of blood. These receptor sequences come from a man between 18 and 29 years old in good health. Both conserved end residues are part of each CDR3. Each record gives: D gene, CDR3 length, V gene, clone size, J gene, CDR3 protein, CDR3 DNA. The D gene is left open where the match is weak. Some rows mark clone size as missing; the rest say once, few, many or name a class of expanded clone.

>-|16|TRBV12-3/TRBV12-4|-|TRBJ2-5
CASSPNRGFSQETQYF
TGTGCCAGCAGCCCCAACCGGGGGTTTTCTCAAGAGACCCAGTACTTC
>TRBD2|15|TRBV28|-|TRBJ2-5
CASRPGLGFVETQYF
TGTGCCAGCAGACCGGGACTAGGGTTCGTGGAGACCCAGTACTTC
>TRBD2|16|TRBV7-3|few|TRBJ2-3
CASSSGLAASTDTQYF
TGTGCCAGCAGCTCCGGACTAGCGGCTAGCACAGATACGCAGTATTTT
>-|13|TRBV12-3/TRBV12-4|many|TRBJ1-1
CASSGGTNTEAFF
TGTGCCAGCTCCGGGGGGACGAACACTGAAGCTTTCTTT
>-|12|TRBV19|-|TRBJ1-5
CASSIAAQSQHF
TGTGCCAGTAGTATAGCTGCTCAGTCCCAGCATTTT
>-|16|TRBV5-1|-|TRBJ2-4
CASSLAEGVAYNEQYF
TGCGCCAGCAGCTTGGCCGAGGGGGTGGCGTACAATGAGCAGTACTTC
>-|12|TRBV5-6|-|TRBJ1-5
CASSLGGSTQHF
TGTGCCAGCAGCTTAGGGGGGTCGACCCAGCATTTT
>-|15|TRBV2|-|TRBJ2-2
CASSELQGLTGELFF
TGTGCCAGCAGTGAACTACAGGGCCTCACCGGGGAGCTGTTTTTT
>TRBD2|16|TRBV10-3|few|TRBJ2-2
CAISESSGGYTGELFF
TGTGCCATCAGTGAATCGAGCGGGGGATACACCGGGGAGCTGTTTTTT
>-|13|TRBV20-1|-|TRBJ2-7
CSASDVSSYEQYF
TGCAGTGCTAGCGACGTGAGCTCCTACGAGCAGTACTTC
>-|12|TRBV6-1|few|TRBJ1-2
CASAGASYGYTF
TGTGCCTCCGCGGGTGCCAGCTATGGCTACACCTTC
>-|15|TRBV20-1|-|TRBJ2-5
CSVSRGGAGQETQYF
TGCAGTGTCAGTCGGGGCGGTGCGGGTCAAGAGACCCAGTACTTC
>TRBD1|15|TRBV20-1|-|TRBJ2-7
CSASLPGQGINEQYF
TGCAGTGCTAGTCTACCGGGACAGGGGATTAATGAGCAGTACTTC
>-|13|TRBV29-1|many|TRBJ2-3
CSERGGWTDTQYF
TGCAGCGAAAGGGGGGGTTGGACAGATACGCAGTATTTT
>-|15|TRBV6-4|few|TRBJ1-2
CASSPRGGDNYGYTF
TGTGCCAGCAGTCCCAGGGGAGGAGATAACTATGGCTACACCTTC
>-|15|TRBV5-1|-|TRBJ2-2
CASSWTRDLAGELFF
TGCGCCAGCAGCTGGACCAGGGATTTGGCCGGGGAGCTGTTTTTT
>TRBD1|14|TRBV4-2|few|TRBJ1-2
CASSPEDRSYGYTF
TGTGCCAGCAGCCCCGAGGACAGGAGCTATGGCTACACCTTC
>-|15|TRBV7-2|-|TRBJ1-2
CANSLTDRPNYGYTF
TGTGCCAACAGCTTAACGGACAGACCTAACTATGGCTACACCTTC
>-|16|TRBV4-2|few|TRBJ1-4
CASSQGRGGMSEKLFF
TGTGCCAGCAGCCAAGGCCGGGGGGGGATGAGCGAAAAACTGTTTTTT
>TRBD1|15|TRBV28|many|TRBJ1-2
CASSPTDRANYGYTF
TGTGCCAGCAGTCCCACCGACAGGGCTAACTATGGCTACACCTTC
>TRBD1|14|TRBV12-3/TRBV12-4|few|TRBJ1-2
CASSSGQGAWGYTF
TGTGCCAGCAGTTCAGGACAGGGGGCATGGGGCTACACCTTC
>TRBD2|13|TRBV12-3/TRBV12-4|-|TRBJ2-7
CASQAGVYYEQYF
TGTGCCAGCCAAGCGGGGGTCTACTACGAGCAGTACTTC
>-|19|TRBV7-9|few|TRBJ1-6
CASSARGRQREVSNSPLHF
TGTGCCAGCAGCGCGAGGGGTAGACAGCGGGAGGTGTCTAATTCACCCCTCCACTTT
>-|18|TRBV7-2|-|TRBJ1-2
CASSLVFTQGPANYGYTF
TGTGCCAGCAGCTTAGTTTTCACTCAGGGGCCAGCTAACTATGGCTACACCTTC
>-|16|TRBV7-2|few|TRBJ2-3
CASSLPGAGITDTQYF
TGTGCCAGCAGCTTACCGGGGGCGGGTATTACAGATACGCAGTATTTT
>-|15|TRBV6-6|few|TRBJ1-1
CASRRGTGRATEAFF
TGTGCCAGCCGCCGGGGAACAGGGAGGGCCACTGAAGCTTTCTTT
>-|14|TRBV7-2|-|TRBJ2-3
CASSAGLATDTQYF
TGTGCCAGCAGCGCAGGACTGGCGACAGATACGCAGTATTTT
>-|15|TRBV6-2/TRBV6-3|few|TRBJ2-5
CASSHGHSVTETQYF
TGTGCCAGCAGCCACGGACACTCCGTGACAGAGACCCAGTACTTC
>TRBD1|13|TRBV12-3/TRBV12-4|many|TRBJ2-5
CASSSSGGETQYF
TGTGCCAGCAGTTCTTCAGGGGGAGAGACCCAGTACTTC
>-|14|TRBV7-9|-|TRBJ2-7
CASSHPGRTYEQYF
TGTGCCAGCAGCCATCCCGGCCGTACCTACGAGCAGTACTTC
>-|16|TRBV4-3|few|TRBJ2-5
CASSQDLLAVQETQYF
TGCGCCAGCAGCCAAGATCTTTTAGCGGTCCAAGAGACCCAGTACTTC
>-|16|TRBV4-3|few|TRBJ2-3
CASSQGRTANTDTQYF
TGCGCCAGCAGCCAAGGGAGGACAGCAAACACAGATACGCAGTATTTT
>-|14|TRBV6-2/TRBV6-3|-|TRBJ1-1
CASIEDSGDTEAFF
TGTGCCAGCATTGAGGACTCAGGTGACACTGAAGCTTTCTTT
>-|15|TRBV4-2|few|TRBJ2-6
CASSQEGRGANVLTF
TGTGCCAGCAGCCAAGAAGGCCGTGGGGCCAACGTCCTGACTTTC
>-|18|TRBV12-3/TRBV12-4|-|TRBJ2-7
CASSLAPSRQVRYNEQYF
TGTGCCAGCAGTTTAGCCCCCTCTCGACAGGTACGGTACAATGAGCAGTACTTC
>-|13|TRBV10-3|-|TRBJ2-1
CAATWSSSYEQFF
TGTGCCGCAACTTGGTCCAGCTCCTACGAGCAGTTCTTC
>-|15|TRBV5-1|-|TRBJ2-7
CASTPGRNSYNEQYF
TGCGCCAGCACCCCGGGACGCAACTCCTACAATGAGCAGTACTTC
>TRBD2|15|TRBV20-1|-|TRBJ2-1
CSARPPSGGYNEQFF
TGCAGTGCTAGACCACCTAGCGGGGGGTACAATGAGCAGTTCTTC
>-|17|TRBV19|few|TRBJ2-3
CASSIDRKGESLDTQYF
TGTGCCAGTAGTATAGATCGGAAGGGAGAAAGCTTGGATACGCAGTATTTT
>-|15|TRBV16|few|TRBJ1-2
CASSQLRGATIGYTF
TGTGCCAGCAGCCAACTTCGGGGAGCGACTATTGGCTACACCTTC
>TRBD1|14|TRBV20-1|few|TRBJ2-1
CSASSTGVGNEQFF
TGCAGTGCTAGTTCAACAGGGGTTGGGAATGAGCAGTTCTTC
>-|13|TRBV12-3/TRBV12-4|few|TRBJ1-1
CASSLRGARRAFF
TGTGCCAGCAGTTTAAGGGGTGCACGCAGAGCTTTCTTT
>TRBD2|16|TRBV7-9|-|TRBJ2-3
CASSLAGGGSTDTQYF
TGTGCCAGCAGCTTAGCAGGCGGGGGGTCCACAGATACGCAGTATTTT